This TCR beta chain was retrieved from a study of neoadjuvant anti-PD-1 for oral cavity cancer. Regarding this clone: At the DNA level, this CDR3 is encoded by other sequences in the same sample as well.

TCRdb's table, derived via immunoSEQ multiplex PCR, lists solely in-frame clones and lacks some. The repertoire includes 75,000 or so clones, about 84% of them detected once, and around 3% sits in the top ten. Germline CDR1 reads SGHVS; CDR2 reads FNYEAQ. V lost 1 base and J 5 bases, leaving 11 bases between the germline ends. The CDR3 totals 15 residues. The J gene is TRBJ2-2, the V gene TRBV7-6; maybe TRBD1 (5 bases). The clonotype was recovered from a person aged 35-79 years with oral cavity squamous cell carcinoma. Sequences were derived from PBMCs, sampled before nivolumab (anti-PD-1) treatment. Here the CDR3 DNA reads TGTGCCAGCAGCTTAGGGCAGGGTGGTACCGGGGAGCTGTTTTTT. The encoded protein is CASSLGQGGTGELFF.